This T cell receptor beta chain was identified during a study of OX40 agonist ivuxolimab in advanced cancers. Study as a whole: Treatment of patients was with ivuxolimab, an agonistic anti-OX40 (CD134) antibody. Patients enrolled in dose escalation were diagnosed with hepatocellular carcinoma, melanoma, renal cell or head and neck cancer.

Profiling relied on immunoSEQ multiplex PCR, and the TCRdb table lists in-frame clones only, not all of them. The sample yields 130,000 or so clones, less than 95% seen once. Notes on the study in general: Expanded clones were, on average, more numerous in CD8+ T cells than in CD4+.

Researchers took blood at baseline, on cycle 4 day 1, and on cycle 7 day 1. A note on this clone: What it binds is unknown.

V dropped 2 bases and J dropped 0; count of bases not matched to a gene: 1. CDR3 size: 14 residues. Germline CDR1 reads SGDLS; CDR2 reads YYNGEE. This sequence originates from an adult with an advanced solid tumor such as melanoma, head and neck, liver or kidney cancer. The chain links TRBV9 to TRBJ1-1; 7 bases align to TRBD1. The specimen was CD4+ or CD8+ T cells sorted from blood, collected in a trial of the OX40 agonist ivuxolimab. The CDR3, as DNA: TGTGCCAGCAGCGTGGACAGGATGAACACTGAAGCTTTCTTT. Residues: CASSVDRMNTEAFF.